Following are 14 T cell receptor beta chains from one sample sequenced in a study of T cell responses to AZD1222 COVID-19 vaccine. The data were produced by immunoSEQ multiplex PCR, yet TCRdb's version contains in-frame clones alone and is incomplete. Among some 100,000 clones, 80% to 90% were seen once, and the ten largest hold 12%. Sequenced here: peripheral blood, sampled on day 0 of AZD1222 vaccination. These receptors were taken from an adult in good health.

This clone came up once. The rearrangement uses TRBV20-1 and TRBJ1-2, with unresolved D. This CDR3 contains 15 residues. In germline, CDR1 is DFQATT, CDR2 SNEGSKA (reference sequence). Trimming stripped 3 bases from V and 1 base from J, with 15 bases between. CDR3 DNA: TGCAGTGCTAGTCCCCGGGCAGGACTTAACTATGGCTACACCTTC. It specifies CSASPRAGLNYGYTF.

In DNA, the CDR3 is TGTGCCAGCAGCTTTTTATTCTCGGGACTAGGGGTGGATGAGCAGTTCTTC. This sequence encodes CASSFLFSGLGVDEQFF. The chain has TRBV7-9 and TRBJ2-1; 8 bases match TRBD2. CDR1 is SEHNR, CDR2 FQNEAQ, per germline (reference sequence). This CDR3 comprises 17 residues. V was clipped by 3 bases and J by 8 bases; unmatched bases: 15.

This chain joins TRBV18 and TRBJ2-7; D unclear. Germline V gives CDR1 KGHSH, CDR2 LQKENI. This CDR3 has 14 amino acids. V gave up 0 bases and J gave up 2 bases, with 8 bases separating them. CDR3 DNA sequence: TGTGCCAGCTCACCACCTAGCCGAACCTACGAGCAGTACTTC. Encoded protein: CASSPPSRTYEQYF.

The CDR3 sequence is CASSSKNGNTQYF. DNA of the CDR3: TGTGCCAGCAGCTCCAAAAATGGTAATACGCAGTATTTT. The J gene is TRBJ2-3, the V gene TRBV7-3; the D is unclear. Deletions cut 4 bases from V and 7 bases from J, with 12 bases between. Germline values: CDR1 SGHTA, CDR2 FQGTGA. The CDR3 extends over 13 amino acids.

The sample holds one count of this clone. The chain recombines TRBV28 with TRBJ1-1, with D possibly matching TRBD1 (6 bases). V shed 9 bases and J shed 4 bases, with 21 bases lying between them. The CDR3 contains 15 residues. CDR1 MDHEN and CDR2 SYDVKM come from the germline V gene. Here the CDR3 reads CASLAQGKGSTEAFF. In DNA form, the CDR3 reads TGTGCCAGTCTCGCGCAGGGGAAGGGGAGCACTGAAGCTTTCTTT.

The V gene is TRBV19, the J gene TRBJ2-7, with D possibly being TRBD2 (6 bases). There are 14 residues in the CDR3. Between the trimmed V and J ends, which lost 4 bases and 5 bases, there was a span of 15 bases. Per germline, CDR1 LNHDA and CDR2 SQIVND (reference sequence). The chain's CDR3 is CASSRRLVSHEQYF. The CDR3 DNA reads TGTGCCAGTAGTAGGCGACTAGTTTCACACGAGCAGTACTTC.

The chain combines TRBV5-4 with TRBJ2-1; 7 bases align to TRBD1. The germline CDR1 and CDR2 sequences are SGHNT and YYREEE (reference sequence). CDR3 length equals 14 residues. J was trimmed by 5 bases and V by 2 bases; bases with no gene match: 4. CDR3 residues: CASSFPTGNNEQFF. CDR3 sequence (DNA): TGTGCCAGCAGCTTTCCGACAGGGAACAATGAGCAGTTCTTC.

The rearrangement joins TRBV21-1 to TRBJ2-7; TRBD2, the table's D call, was not compared with the DNA. TRBV21-1 is a documented pseudogene. This CDR3 comprises 15 residues. The CDR3 protein is CASSKWLASPYEQYF. In nucleotides, the CDR3 is TGTGCCAGCAGCAAATGGCTAGCAAGCCCCTACGAGCAGTACTTC.

The rearrangement uses TRBV5-1 and TRBJ1-6, with D possibly matching TRBD1 (5 bases). The CDR3 has 13 amino acids. Germline CDR1 SGHRS, CDR2 YFSETQ. Trimming removed 0 bases from V and 8 bases from J, with 6 bases in between. In nucleotides, the CDR3 is TGCGCCAGCAGCTTGGAAGGGGATTCACCCCTCCACTTT. Translated, it gives CASSLEGDSPLHF. The whole variable domain, remainder taken from reference TRBV5-1 and TRBJ1-6, is KAGVTQTPRYLIKTRGQQVTLSCSPISGHRSVSWYQQTPGQGLQFLFEYFSETQRNKGNFPGRFSGRQFSNSRSEMNVSTLELGDSALYLCASSLEGDSPLHFGNGTRLTVT.

The gene calls are TRBV19 and TRBJ2-2, with 12 bases aligning to TRBD2. Germline trimming cut 6 bases from V and 3 bases from J; bases unmatched to any gene: 5. CDR3 length equals 16 residues. The germline V gene has CDR1 LNHDA and CDR2 SQIVND (reference sequence). The CDR3 bases are TGTGCCAGTAGACTAGCGGGAGGTCTTGACACCGGGGAGCTGTTTTTT. This codes for CASRLAGGLDTGELFF.

The gene calls are TRBV5-6 and TRBJ1-1; D possibly corresponds to TRBD1 (6 bases). Trimming cost V 4 bases and J 5 bases, with 21 bases left between them. The CDR3 runs 16 residues. CDR1 SGHDT and CDR2 YYEEEE come from the germline V gene. The CDR3 DNA reads as TGTGCCAGCAGCACCGAAGGGGGGGCGAGAGGGACTGAAGCTTTCTTT. Amino acids: CASSTEGGARGTEAFF.

CDR3 protein: CASSSRGPWDTIYF. Here the CDR3 DNA reads TGTGCCAGCAGCTCCCGGGGGCCCTGGGACACCATATATTTT. V and J are TRBV7-2 and TRBJ1-3, with D possibly being TRBD1 (6 bases). Germline CDR1 and CDR2: SGHTA and FQGNSA. This CDR3 spans 14 amino acids. Trimming took off 4 bases at V and 8 bases at J, with 15 bases between the two ends.

V usage is TRBV7-8 and J usage is TRBJ1-2; 8 nucleotides match TRBD1. This CDR3 has 15 amino acids. Germline V gives CDR1 SGHVS, CDR2 FQNEAQ. With 1 base clipped from V and 3 bases from J, the junction kept 4 bases outside the gene matches. The CDR3 DNA follows: TGTGCCAGCAGCTTAGGGTCAGGGGGCGACTATGGCTACACCTTC. It is translated as CASSLGSGGDYGYTF.

The chain links TRBV29-1 to TRBJ1-1, with 8 bases lining up with TRBD1. The CDR3 contains 12 residues. The V gene's germline CDR1 is SQVTM and CDR2 ANQGSEA. V shed 8 bases and J 7 bases; nucleotides not matched to a gene: 9. The DNA for the CDR3 is TGCAGCTCCGGACAGGGAGACAGTGAAGCTTTCTTT. Translated, it gives CSSGQGDSEAFF.